These 22 T cell receptor beta chains share one sample of origin, sequenced in a study of T cells after yellow fever vaccination. Using its own MiXCR run on the 5' RACE reads, TCRdb lists one record per CDR3 protein. This sample yields 250,000 to 400,000 distinct CDR3 sequences, of which 3.5% to 4.5% are seen a single time; roughly 19% belongs to the top ten. Sequenced here: PBMCs, sampled 15 days after the yellow fever booster vaccination. These TCRs come from a man between 18 and 29 years old who received the YFV17D yellow fever vaccine.

This chain uses TRBV7-9 with TRBJ2-2; no clear D. CDR3 length: 12 residues. From germline, CDR1 is SEHNR and CDR2 FQNEAQ (reference sequence). The V end was cut by 3 bases, the J end by 9 bases, with 8 bases between. CDR3 DNA sequence: TGTGCCAGCAGCTTCATTAGCCGGGAGCTGTTTTTT. Its translation: CASSFISRELFF.

There are many counts of this clonotype. For the CDR3, the DNA is TGTGCCAGCAGGGGATCCGAGCGGGGCGAGTACGAGCAGTACGTC. Encoded protein: CASRGSERGEYEQYV. This chain joins TRBV28 and TRBJ2-7, with 7 bases lining up with TRBD2. V was pared by 6 bases and J by 4 bases, with 12 bases of the junction left unmatched. The V gene's germline CDR1 is MDHEN and CDR2 SYDVKM. This CDR3 is 15 amino acids long.

This clonotype came up a few times. DNA for the CDR3: TGTGCCAGCAGTGAATTTCTCGGGACAGGGGTAGTGGAGACCCAGTACTTC. Translating gives CASSEFLGTGVVETQYF. The chain employs TRBV13 and TRBJ2-5; 10 bases match TRBD1. Looked up from germline, CDR1 is PRHDT and CDR2 is FYEKMQ (reference sequence). The CDR3 has 17 amino acids. Trimming cost V 6 bases and J 5 bases; bases outside gene matches: 15. Full variable domain (rest looked up from reference TRBV13 and TRBJ2-5): AAGVIQSPRHLIKEKRETATLKCYPIPRHDTVYWYQQGPGQDPQFLISFYEKMQSDKGSIPDRFSAQQFSDYHSELNMSSLELGDSALYFCASSEFLGTGVVETQYFGPGTRLLVL.

This clonotype was recorded many times. This sequence joins TRBV6-2 or TRBV6-3 and TRBJ2-7; D call uncertain. From germline, CDR1 is MNHEY and CDR2 SVGEGT. The V gene lost 0 bases and the J gene lost 2 bases, with 8 bases spanning the gap. This CDR3 comprises 14 residues. In DNA, the CDR3 is TGTGCCAGCAGTTACTCGGGCCGCACCTACGAGCAGTACGTC. It translates to CASSYSGRTYEQYV.

V gene TRBV25-1 combines with J gene TRBJ2-2; 10 positions agree with TRBD2. The V gene's germline CDR1 is MGHDK and CDR2 SYGVNS. The CDR3 runs 17 residues. J was trimmed by 0 bases and V by 6 bases; bases with no gene match: 7. CDR3 DNA sequence: TGTGCCAGCAGGGACCTAGCGGGGGATACGAACACCGGGGAGCTGTTTTTT. Translation gives CASRDLAGDTNTGELFF.

This clonotype showed up just a few times. The V call is TRBV2, the J call TRBJ2-3, with a tentative D call TRBD2 (6 bases). The germline V gene encodes CDR1 SNHLY and CDR2 FYNNEI. The length of the CDR3 is 13 residues. The ends were cut back, 5 bases at V and 4 bases at J, with 10 bases in the middle. CDR3 residues: CASSRGLSDTQYF. The CDR3 coding sequence is TGTGCCAGCAGTAGGGGACTTTCAGATACGCAGTATTTT.

This clonotype was observed a few times. The chain uses TRBV7-9 and TRBJ2-1, with 8 positions matching TRBD1. Looked up from germline, CDR1 is SEHNR and CDR2 is FQNEAQ (reference sequence). J was trimmed by 1 base and V by 5 bases; bases with no gene match: 7. The CDR3 spans 16 residues. The CDR3 DNA reads TGTGCCAGCAGCCATAAAACAGGGGGTTCCTACAATGAGCAGTTCTTC. Translated, it gives CASSHKTGGSYNEQFF.

The chain recombines TRBV20-1 with TRBJ2-3, with 11 bases aligning to TRBD2. This CDR3 spans 16 amino acids. The V and J ends lost 4 bases and 1 base, in that order; junction bases with no gene match: 7. Germline V gene lookup returns CDR1 DFQATT and CDR2 SNEGSKA (reference sequence). The CDR3 is CSATSTSGGRTDTQYF. Here the CDR3 DNA reads TGCAGTGCTACCTCAACTAGCGGGGGACGCACAGATACGCAGTATTTT.

This clonotype turned up a few times. V usage is TRBV20-1 and J usage is TRBJ2-3; D is unclear. CDR1 is DFQATT, CDR2 SNEGSKA, per germline (reference sequence). The V end lost 6 bases, the J end lost 2 bases, and 6 bases lay between the germline ends. The CDR3 has 11 amino acids. CDR3 in amino acids: CSAGPTDTQYF. The CDR3, as DNA: TGCAGTGCCGGCCCCACAGATACGCAGTATTTT.

This clonotype was seen ten or more times. The CDR3 coding sequence is TGCAGCGCTAACAGGGAGGATAACTATGGCTACACCTTC. This gives the protein CSANREDNYGYTF. The chain combines TRBV29-1 with TRBJ1-2; D might be TRBD1 (6 bases). The ends were cut back, 7 bases at V and 1 base at J, with 13 bases in the middle. The germline gives CDR1 SQVTM, CDR2 ANQGSEA. The CDR3 runs to 13 residues.

This clonotype was found many times. The rearrangement uses TRBV7-2 and TRBJ2-5; 11 bases match TRBD2. The CDR3 sequence is 15 residues long. Looked up from germline, CDR1 is SGHTA and CDR2 is FQGNSA. Trimming took 2 bases from V and 11 from J; bases not matched to a gene: 10. CDR3 protein: CASSLRADSGGGQYF. The CDR3, as DNA: TGTGCCAGCAGCTTAAGAGCGGATAGCGGGGGGGGTCAGTACTTC.

Many counts were recorded for this clonotype. The chain couples TRBV12-3 or TRBV12-4 to TRBJ2-5; D not resolved. The CDR3 extends over 12 amino acids. V dropped 7 bases and J dropped 4 bases, with 10 bases sitting between them. The CDR3, as DNA: TGTGCCAGCACCCCTAATGGAGAGACCCAGTACTTC. Translated: CASTPNGETQYF.

The chain recombines TRBV20-1 with TRBJ2-5; 8 bases are a match to TRBD2. This CDR3 has 16 amino acids. Looked up from germline, CDR1 is DFQATT and CDR2 is SNEGSKA (reference sequence). V gave up 0 bases and J gave up 5 bases; unmatched junction bases: 11. The CDR3 region is CSARDDRSGRWETQYF. CDR3 DNA sequence: TGCAGTGCTAGAGATGATCGAAGCGGGAGATGGGAGACCCAGTACTTC.

The chain combines TRBV24-1 with TRBJ2-5; D may be TRBD2 (5 bases). Trimming cost V 1 base and J 2 bases, with 10 bases left between them. Germline V gives CDR1 KGHDR, CDR2 SFDVKD. The CDR3 loop spans 15 amino acids. CDR3 DNA: TGTGCCACCAGTGATTTACTCCGAGGGCAAGAGACCCAGTACTTC. It codes for CATSDLLRGQETQYF.

This clonotype appeared a few times. The gene calls are TRBV5-1 and TRBJ1-6, with D unclear. Germline V CDR1 and CDR2: SGHRS, YFSETQ. The ends were cut back, 0 bases at V and 2 bases at J, with 6 bases in the middle. The CDR3 covers 15 residues. CDR3 bases: TGCGCCAGCAGCTTGGGGGAACCCTATAATTCACCCCTCCACTTT. Translation gives CASSLGEPYNSPLHF.

There are many counts of this clonotype. The chain recombines TRBV7-9 with TRBJ2-3; TRBD1 aligns across 7 bases. The V segment lost 5 bases and the J segment 4 bases; nucleotides outside the gene matches: 3. The CDR3 totals 13 residues. CDR1 and CDR2 from the germline V gene are SEHNR and FQNEAQ (reference sequence). DNA for the CDR3: TGTGCCAGCAGCCCTAGGGGGCCAGATACGCAGTATTTT. Translated, it gives CASSPRGPDTQYF.

V usage is TRBV11-2 and J usage is TRBJ2-3; D gene uncertain. The CDR3 loop spans 17 amino acids. V gave up 2 bases and J gave up 6 bases, with 21 bases separating them. Germline V gene data show CDR1 as SGHAT and CDR2 as FQNNGV. The CDR3 bases are TGTGCCAGCAGCTTATGGGGTAGCCGCGGCAAGTCGGATACGCAGTATTTT. This translates into CASSLWGSRGKSDTQYF.

This clonotype was seen a handful of times. J is TRBJ2-5 and V is TRBV7-2, with 7 nucleotides matching TRBD1. The V gene's germline CDR1 is SGHTA and CDR2 FQGNSA. The trim removed 5 bases at V and 5 bases at J, leaving 5 bases unmatched. The CDR3 is 13 residues long. CDR3 residues: CASSKDRMETQYF. The CDR3 coding sequence is TGTGCCAGCAGCAAGGACAGGATGGAGACCCAGTACTTC.

This clonotype came up a few times. V gene TRBV28 combines with J gene TRBJ2-3; the D is unclear. V was shortened by 6 bases and J by 2 bases, with 15 bases between the two germline ends. The CDR3 runs 15 residues. CDR1 and CDR2 (germline): MDHEN, SYDVKM. CDR3 sequence (DNA): TGTGCCAGCAGCCGAAGTACGGGCGCCACAGATACGCAGTATTTT. Translation: CASSRSTGATDTQYF.

V usage is TRBV5-4 and J usage is TRBJ1-2; D remains unclear. V lost 0 bases to trimming and J lost 0 bases, with 9 bases between them. The CDR3 is 15 residues long. The V gene's germline CDR1 is SGHNT and CDR2 YYREEE (reference sequence). CDR3 DNA sequence: TGTGCCAGCAGCTTGGGTGGGTTGACTAACTATGGCTACACCTTC. Its protein is CASSLGGLTNYGYTF.

This chain links TRBV7-9 with TRBJ2-5; 10 nucleotides align to TRBD2. CDR1 SEHNR and CDR2 FQNEAQ come from the germline V gene (reference sequence). Trimming took 5 bases from V and 7 from J; bases not matched to a gene: 7. This CDR3 contains 14 residues. CDR3 sequence reads: CASSRKGLAATQYF. In DNA, the CDR3 is TGTGCCAGCAGCCGAAAAGGACTAGCGGCGACCCAGTACTTC.

This clonotype was seen a few times. V usage is TRBV5-1 and J usage is TRBJ2-5; a possible D gene is TRBD2 (6 bases). Trimming stripped 4 bases from V and 5 bases from J, with 15 bases between. Germline CDR1 SGHRS, CDR2 YFSETQ. The CDR3 is 14 amino acids. The CDR3 nucleotides are TGCGCCAGCAGCCCCGGGGGTTCCGAGGAGACCCAGTACTTC. Translating gives CASSPGGSEETQYF.